This TCR beta chain was sequenced during a study of cytotoxic CD8 clonotypes in ibrutinib-treated CLL. The wider study: The study included 11 relapsed/refractory and 15 treatment-naive patients; about 17 had IGHV unmutated disease. Whole-study results and caveats: Treatment saw public clonotypes, which were uncommon, either contract or stay stable.

This clone has only one observation. Antigen specificity is unknown. With 4 bases removed from V and 4 bases from J, the gap between germline ends came to 16 bases. In germline, CDR1 is SQVTM, CDR2 ANQGSEA. The CDR3 sequence is 14 residues long. Some clones are missing from TCRdb's copy, which holds only in-frame ones; the method was immunoSEQ multiplex PCR. The table shows some 200,000 clones, with 79% occurring only once. The genes are TRBV29-1 and TRBJ1-1, with D possibly TRBD1 on 6 matching bases. The TCR originated in a human donor with chronic lymphocytic leukemia. The source was PBMCs, collected after 12 months of ibrutinib treatment. The CDR3 nucleotides read TGCAGCGTTGTCGGGGACACCTCATCCACTGAAGCTTTCTTT. Residues: CSVVGDTSSTEAFF.